The 3 T cell receptor beta chains given below trace back to one sample, sequenced in a study of post-analysis software for immune sequencing data. Overall study findings and caveats: Five TRBV segments, including TRBV5-6, TRBV5-1 and TRBV20-1, were more frequent in patients than controls.

Each TCR beta cDNA library carried unique molecular identifiers. TCRdb analysed the PCR reads with MiXCR anew, one entry per CDR3 protein. Of roughly 580,000 distinct CDR3 sequences listed, roughly 45% are singletons. These receptors are not linked to any known antigen. Sequenced: blood. The receptors originated from a girl aged 10 to 17 with multiple sclerosis.

The chain carries TRBV6-5 and TRBJ1-2; D may be TRBD1 (6 bases). CDR1 and CDR2 from the germline V gene are MNHEY and SVGAGI. Trimming took 0 bases from V and 6 from J, leaving 11 bases between them. CDR3 size: 14 residues. Here the CDR3 DNA reads TGTGCCAGCAGTTACTCGAGACAGGCTCATGGCTACACCTTC. It yields the protein CASSYSRQAHGYTF.

This sequence joins TRBV7-9 and TRBJ1-2; 10 bases line up with TRBD1. The ends lost 5 bases at V and 3 bases at J; junction bases unmatched: 6. The CDR3 has 15 amino acids. Looked up from germline, CDR1 is SEHNR and CDR2 is FQNEAQ (reference sequence). CDR3 sequence: CASSRMGQGYYGYTF. The CDR3 region has the DNA TGTGCCAGCAGCCGGATGGGACAGGGGTACTATGGCTACACCTTC.

There are a few counts of this clonotype. This chain joins TRBV6-1 and TRBJ2-7; 9 nucleotides line up with TRBD1. This CDR3 comprises 18 residues. V lost 8 bases to trimming and J lost 4 bases; unmatched junction nucleotides: 21. CDR1 and CDR2 (germline): MNHNS, SASEGT. CDR3 DNA: TGTGCCAGCGGATCACCGGGACAGGGAGGCCAGCGGCGTTACGAGCAGTACTTC. It translates to CASGSPGQGGQRRYEQYF.